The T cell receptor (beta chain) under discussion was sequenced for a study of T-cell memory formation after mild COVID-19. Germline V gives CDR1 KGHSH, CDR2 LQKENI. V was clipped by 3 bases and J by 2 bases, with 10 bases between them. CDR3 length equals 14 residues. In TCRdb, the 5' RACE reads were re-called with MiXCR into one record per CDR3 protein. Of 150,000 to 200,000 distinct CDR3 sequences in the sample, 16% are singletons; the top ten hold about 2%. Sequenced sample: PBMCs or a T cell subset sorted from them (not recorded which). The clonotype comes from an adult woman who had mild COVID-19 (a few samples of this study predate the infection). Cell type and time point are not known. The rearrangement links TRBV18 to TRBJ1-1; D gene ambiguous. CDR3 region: CASSPHAENTEAFF. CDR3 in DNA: TGTGCCAGCTCACCTCACGCGGAAAACACTGAAGCTTTCTTT.